This TCR beta chain was profiled in a study of blood T cell repertoires in COVID-19. Measured with immunoSEQ multiplex PCR; TCRdb has only the in-frame clones, and not every one. The sample holds some 52,000 clones; approximately 89% are singletons and the top ten take approximately 4.9%. The CDR3 runs to 16 residues. Trimming took off 7 bases at V and 0 bases at J, with 22 bases between the two ends. The V gene's germline CDR1 is SQVTM and CDR2 ANQGSEA. The sequence was collected from a man aged 55 to 70 with active COVID-19. This chain joins TRBV29-1 and TRBJ2-7; D possibly corresponds to TRBD2 (6 bases). Sequenced input: peripheral blood. The CDR3 sequence is CSARVGGRSLSYEQYF. CDR3 nucleotides: TGCAGCGCACGTGTTGGAGGGCGATCCCTCTCCTACGAGCAGTACTTC.